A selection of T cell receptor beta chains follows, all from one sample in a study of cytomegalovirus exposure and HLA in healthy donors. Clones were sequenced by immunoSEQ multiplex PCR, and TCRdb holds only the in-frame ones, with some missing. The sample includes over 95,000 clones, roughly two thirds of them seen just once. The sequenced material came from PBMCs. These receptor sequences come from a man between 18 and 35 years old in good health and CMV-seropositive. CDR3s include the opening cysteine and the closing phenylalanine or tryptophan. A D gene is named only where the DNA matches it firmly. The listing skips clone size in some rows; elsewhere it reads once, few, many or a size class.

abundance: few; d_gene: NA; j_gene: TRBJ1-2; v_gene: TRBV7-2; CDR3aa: CASSLVSLQGYTF; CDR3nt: TGTGCCAGCAGCTTAGTCTCCCTTCAGGGCTACACCTTC
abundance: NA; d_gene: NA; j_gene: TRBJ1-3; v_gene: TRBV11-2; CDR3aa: CASSLAGPGSGNTIYF; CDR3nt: TGTGCCAGCAGCTTAGCAGGGCCCGGTTCGGGAAACACCATATATTTT
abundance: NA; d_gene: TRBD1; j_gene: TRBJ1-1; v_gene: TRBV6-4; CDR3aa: CASGKGANTEAFF; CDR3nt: TGTGCCAGCGGAAAGGGGGCGAACACTGAAGCTTTCTTT
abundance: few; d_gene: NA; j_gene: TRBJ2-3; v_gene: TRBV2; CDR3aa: CASSWGVDTQYF; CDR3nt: TGTGCCAGCTCCTGGGGGGTAGATACGCAGTATTTT
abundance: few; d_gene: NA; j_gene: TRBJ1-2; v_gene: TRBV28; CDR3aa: CASSVVPYGYTF; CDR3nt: TGTGCCAGCAGTGTAGTCCCCTATGGCTACACCTTC
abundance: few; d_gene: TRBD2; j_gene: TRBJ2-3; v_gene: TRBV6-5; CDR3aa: CASSRDGEGDTQYF; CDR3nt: TGTGCCAGCAGTAGGGACGGGGAGGGGGATACGCAGTATTTT
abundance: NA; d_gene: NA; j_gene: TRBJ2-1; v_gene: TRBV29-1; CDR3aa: CSVEDLPRPSSYNEQFF; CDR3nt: TGCAGCGTTGAAGATCTTCCCAGGCCGAGCTCCTACAATGAGCAGTTCTTC
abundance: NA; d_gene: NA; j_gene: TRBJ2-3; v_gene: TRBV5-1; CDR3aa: CASSWKQVRISTDTQYF; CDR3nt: TGCGCCAGCAGCTGGAAACAGGTTCGGATAAGCACAGATACGCAGTATTTT
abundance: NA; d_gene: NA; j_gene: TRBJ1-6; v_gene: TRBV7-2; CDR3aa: CASSLGYRNSPLHF; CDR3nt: TGTGCCAGCAGCTTAGGATATCGGAATTCACCCCTCCACTTT
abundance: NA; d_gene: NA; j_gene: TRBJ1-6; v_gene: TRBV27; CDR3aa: CASSLRGGASPLHF; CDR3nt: TGTGCCAGCAGTTTACGGGGAGGTGCTTCGCCCCTCCACTTT
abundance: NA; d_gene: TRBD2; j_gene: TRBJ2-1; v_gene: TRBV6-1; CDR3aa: CASSELAGGYNEQFF; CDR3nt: TGTGCCAGCAGTGAGTTAGCGGGGGGGTACAATGAGCAGTTCTTC
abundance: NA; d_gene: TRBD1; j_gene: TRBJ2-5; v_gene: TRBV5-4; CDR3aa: CASSLDNRGAQYF; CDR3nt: TGTGCCAGCAGCTTGGACAACAGGGGGGCCCAGTACTTC
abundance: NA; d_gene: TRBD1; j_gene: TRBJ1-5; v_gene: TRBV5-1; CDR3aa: CASSLGQGGNQPQHF; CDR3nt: TGCGCCAGCAGCTTGGGACAGGGGGGCAATCAGCCCCAGCATTTT
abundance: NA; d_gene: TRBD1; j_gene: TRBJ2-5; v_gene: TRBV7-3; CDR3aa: CASSPGTGGAKTQYF; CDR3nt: TGTGCCAGCAGCCCCGGGACAGGGGGCGCGAAGACCCAGTACTTC
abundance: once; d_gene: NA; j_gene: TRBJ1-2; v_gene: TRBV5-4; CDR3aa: CASRGETYGYTF; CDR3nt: TGTGCCTCACGGGGGGAGACCTACGGCTACACCTTC
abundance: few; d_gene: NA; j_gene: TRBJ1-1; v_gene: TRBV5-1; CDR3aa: CASSLGSRGSNTEAFF; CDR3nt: TGCGCCAGCAGCTTGGGGAGCCGGGGTTCGAACACTGAAGCTTTCTTT
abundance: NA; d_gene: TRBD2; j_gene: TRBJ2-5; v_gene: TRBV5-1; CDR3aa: CASSLEIAGALGTQYF; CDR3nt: TGCGCCAGCAGCTTGGAAATAGCGGGGGCACTTGGGACCCAGTACTTC
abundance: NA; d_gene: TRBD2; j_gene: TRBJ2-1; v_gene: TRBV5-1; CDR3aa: CASSPAPGGSYNEQFF; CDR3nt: TGCGCCAGCAGCCCCGCCCCGGGGGGATCCTACAATGAGCAGTTCTTC
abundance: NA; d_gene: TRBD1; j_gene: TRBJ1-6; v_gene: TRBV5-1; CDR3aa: CASSFPTGDSPLHF; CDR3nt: TGCGCCAGCAGCTTCCCCACAGGGGATTCACCCCTCCACTTT
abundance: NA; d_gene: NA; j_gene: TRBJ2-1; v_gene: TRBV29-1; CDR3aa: CSVDQVDVQGGSYNEQFF; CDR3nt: TGCAGCGTTGATCAGGTGGACGTCCAGGGGGGCTCCTACAATGAGCAGTTCTTC
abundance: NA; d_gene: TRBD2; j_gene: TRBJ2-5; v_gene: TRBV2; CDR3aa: CASSVFKGWDSTSGGTQETQYF; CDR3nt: TGTGCCAGCAGTGTATTCAAAGGTTGGGACTCGACTAGCGGGGGGACACAAGAGACCCAGTACTTC
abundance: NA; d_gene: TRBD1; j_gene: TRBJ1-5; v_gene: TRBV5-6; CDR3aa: CASSLGTGQFQPQHF; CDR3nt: TGTGCCAGCAGCTTGGGGACAGGGCAGTTTCAGCCCCAGCATTTT
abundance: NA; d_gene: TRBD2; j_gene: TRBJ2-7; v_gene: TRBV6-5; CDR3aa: CASSYERGSTYEQYF; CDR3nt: TGTGCCAGCAGTTACGAGCGGGGGTCCACCTACGAGCAGTACTTC
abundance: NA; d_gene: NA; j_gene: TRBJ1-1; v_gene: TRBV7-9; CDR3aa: CAIRGKLGEANTEAFF; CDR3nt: TGTGCCATCCGCGGAAAACTGGGAGAGGCCAACACTGAAGCTTTCTTT
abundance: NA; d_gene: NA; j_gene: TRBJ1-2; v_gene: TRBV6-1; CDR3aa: CASSARDYGYTF; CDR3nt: TGTGCCAGCAGTGCCAGGGACTATGGCTACACCTTC
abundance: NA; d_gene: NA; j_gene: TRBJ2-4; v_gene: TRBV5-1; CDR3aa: CASSQRGGAAKNIQYF; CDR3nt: TGCGCCAGCAGCCAAAGGGGGGGAGCAGCCAAAAACATTCAGTACTTC
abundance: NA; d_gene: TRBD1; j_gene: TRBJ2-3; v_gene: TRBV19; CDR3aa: CASQTGGADTQYF; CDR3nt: TGTGCCAGTCAGACAGGGGGCGCAGATACGCAGTATTTT
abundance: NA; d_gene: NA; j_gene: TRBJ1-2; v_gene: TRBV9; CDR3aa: CASSVGPGDGANYGYTF; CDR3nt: TGTGCCAGCAGCGTAGGACCGGGGGACGGAGCTAACTATGGCTACACCTTC
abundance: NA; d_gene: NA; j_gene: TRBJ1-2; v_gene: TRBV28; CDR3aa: CASSVPGGEYTF; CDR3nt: TGTGCCAGCAGTGTGCCGGGGGGCGAGTACACCTTC
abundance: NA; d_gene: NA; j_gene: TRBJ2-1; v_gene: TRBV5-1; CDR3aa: CASSLEGARTYNEQFF; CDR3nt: TGCGCCAGCAGCTTGGAAGGGGCAAGAACCTACAATGAGCAGTTCTTC
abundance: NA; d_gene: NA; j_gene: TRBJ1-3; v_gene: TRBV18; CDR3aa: CASSEAVSGNTIYF; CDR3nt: TGTGCCAGCTCAGAGGCGGTCTCTGGAAACACCATATATTTT
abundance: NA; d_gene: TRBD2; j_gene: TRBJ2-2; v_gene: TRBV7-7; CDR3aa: CASSPRLAGGGTNTGELFF; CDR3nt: TGTGCCAGCAGCCCCCGACTAGCGGGGGGCGGAACGAACACCGGGGAGCTGTTTTTT
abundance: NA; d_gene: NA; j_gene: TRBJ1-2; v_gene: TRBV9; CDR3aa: CASSVAGGYTF; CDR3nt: TGTGCCAGCAGCGTAGCGGGGGGCTACACCTTC
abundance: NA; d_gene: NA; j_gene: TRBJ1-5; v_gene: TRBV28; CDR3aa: CASSRIGQPQHF; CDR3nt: TGTGCCAGCAGCCGCATTGGCCAGCCCCAGCATTTT
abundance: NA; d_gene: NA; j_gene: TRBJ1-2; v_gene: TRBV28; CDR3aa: CASRSGPIGYTF; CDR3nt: TGTGCCAGCAGGAGCGGTCCTATTGGCTACACCTTC
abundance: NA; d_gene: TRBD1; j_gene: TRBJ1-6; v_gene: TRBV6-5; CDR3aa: CASNSLGTESSPLHF; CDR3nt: TGTGCCAGCAACTCTTTGGGGACAGAATCTTCACCCCTCCACTTT
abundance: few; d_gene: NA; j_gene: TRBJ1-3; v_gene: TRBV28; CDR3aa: CASSRAGDSGNTIYF; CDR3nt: TGTGCCAGCAGCCGGGCAGGGGACTCTGGAAACACCATATATTTT
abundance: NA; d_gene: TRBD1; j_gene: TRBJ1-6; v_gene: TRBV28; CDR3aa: CASSLSRDSYSPLHF; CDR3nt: TGTGCCAGCAGTTTATCCCGGGACAGCTATTCACCCCTCCACTTT
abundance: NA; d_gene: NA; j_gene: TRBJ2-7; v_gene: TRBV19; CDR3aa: CASSPNRYEQYF; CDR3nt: TGTGCCAGTAGTCCAAACAGGTACGAGCAGTACTTC
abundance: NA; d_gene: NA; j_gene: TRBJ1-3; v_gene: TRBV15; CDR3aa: CATSRAGRSGNTIYF; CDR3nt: TGTGCCACCAGCAGAGCAGGGAGGTCTGGAAACACCATATATTTT
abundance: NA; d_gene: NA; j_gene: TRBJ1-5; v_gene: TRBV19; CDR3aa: CASSIGVPGQRNQPQHF; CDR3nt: TGTGCCAGTAGTATTGGGGTACCCGGACAGCGCAATCAGCCCCAGCATTTT
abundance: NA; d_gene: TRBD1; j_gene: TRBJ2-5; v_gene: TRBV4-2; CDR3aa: CASSPEDREEGDQYF; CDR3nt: TGTGCCAGCAGCCCTGAAGACAGGGAAGAAGGGGACCAGTACTTC
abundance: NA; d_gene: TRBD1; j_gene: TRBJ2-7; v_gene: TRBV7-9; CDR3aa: CASRLTGGDSYEQYF; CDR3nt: TGTGCCAGCAGACTAACAGGGGGCGACTCCTACGAGCAGTACTTC
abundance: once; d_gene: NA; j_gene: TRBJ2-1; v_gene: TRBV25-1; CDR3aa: CASSPSWQRQDNEQFF; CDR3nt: TGTGCCAGCAGTCCATCGTGGCAGCGGCAAGACAATGAGCAGTTCTTC
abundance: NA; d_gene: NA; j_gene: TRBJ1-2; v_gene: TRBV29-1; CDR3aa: CSVGWGDWGYTF; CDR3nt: TGCAGCGTGGGGTGGGGGGATTGGGGCTACACCTTC
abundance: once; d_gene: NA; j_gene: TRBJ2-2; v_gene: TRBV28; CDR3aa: CASMEGGAQTGELFF; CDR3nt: TGTGCCAGCATGGAAGGGGGGGCGCAAACCGGGGAGCTGTTTTTT
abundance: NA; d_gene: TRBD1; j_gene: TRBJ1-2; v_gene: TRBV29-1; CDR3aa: CSVRTGDGYTF; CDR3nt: TGCAGCGTCCGTACAGGGGATGGCTACACCTTC
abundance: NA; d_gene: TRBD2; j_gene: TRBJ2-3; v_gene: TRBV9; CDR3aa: CASSGNPGLAGGFSDTQYF; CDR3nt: TGTGCCAGCAGCGGAAACCCGGGACTAGCGGGGGGGTTTTCAGATACGCAGTATTTT
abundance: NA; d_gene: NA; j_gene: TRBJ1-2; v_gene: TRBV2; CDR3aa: CASSEDGRRNGYTF; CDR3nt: TGTGCCAGCAGTGAAGACGGACGGAGGAATGGCTACACCTTC
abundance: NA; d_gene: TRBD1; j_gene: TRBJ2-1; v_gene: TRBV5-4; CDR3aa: CASSFGQGYYNEQFF; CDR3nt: TGTGCCAGCAGCTTCGGACAGGGGTACTACAATGAGCAGTTCTTC
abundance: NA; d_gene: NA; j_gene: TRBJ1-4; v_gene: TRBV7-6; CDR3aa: CASSLRQGEKLFF; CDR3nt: TGTGCCAGCAGCTTAAGGCAGGGTGAAAAACTGTTTTTT
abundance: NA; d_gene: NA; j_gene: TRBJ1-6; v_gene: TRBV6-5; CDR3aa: CASSRGGADSPLHF; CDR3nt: TGTGCCAGCAGTCGGGGGGGCGCGGATTCACCCCTCCACTTT
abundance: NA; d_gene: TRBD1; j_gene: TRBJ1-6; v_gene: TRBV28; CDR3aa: CASSLSTGLDNSPLHF; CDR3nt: TGTGCCAGCAGTTTGTCGACAGGGTTGGATAATTCACCCCTCCACTTT
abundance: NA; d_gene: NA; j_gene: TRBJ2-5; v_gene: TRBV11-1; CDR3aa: CASSSRETQYF; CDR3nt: TGTGCCAGCAGCTCCCGGGAGACCCAGTACTTC
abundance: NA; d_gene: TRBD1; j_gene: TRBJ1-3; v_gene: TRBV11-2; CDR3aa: CASSGTAFSFFSGNTIYF; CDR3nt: TGTGCCAGCAGTGGGACAGCTTTCTCCTTTTTCTCTGGAAACACCATATATTTT